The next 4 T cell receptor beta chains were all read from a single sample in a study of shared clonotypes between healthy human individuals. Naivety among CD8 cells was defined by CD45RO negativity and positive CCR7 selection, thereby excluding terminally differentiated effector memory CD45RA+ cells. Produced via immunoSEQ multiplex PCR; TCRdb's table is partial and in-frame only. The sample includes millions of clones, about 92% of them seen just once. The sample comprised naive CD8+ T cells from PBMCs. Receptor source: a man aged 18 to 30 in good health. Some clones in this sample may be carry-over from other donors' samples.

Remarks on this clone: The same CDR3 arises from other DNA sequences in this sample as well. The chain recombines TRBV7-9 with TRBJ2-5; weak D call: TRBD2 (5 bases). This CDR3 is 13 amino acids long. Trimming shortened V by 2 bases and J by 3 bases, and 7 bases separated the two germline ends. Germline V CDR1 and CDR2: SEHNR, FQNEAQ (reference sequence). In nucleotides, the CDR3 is TGTGCCAGCAGCTTATCCGGGGAAGAGACCCAGTACTTC. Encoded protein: CASSLSGEETQYF.

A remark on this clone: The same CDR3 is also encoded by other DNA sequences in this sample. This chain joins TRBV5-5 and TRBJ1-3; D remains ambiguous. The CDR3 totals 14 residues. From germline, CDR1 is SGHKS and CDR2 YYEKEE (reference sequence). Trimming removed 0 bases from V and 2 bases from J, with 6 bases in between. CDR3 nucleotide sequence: TGTGCCAGCAGCTTGGGGGGAACTGGAAACACCATATATTTT. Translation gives CASSLGGTGNTIYF.

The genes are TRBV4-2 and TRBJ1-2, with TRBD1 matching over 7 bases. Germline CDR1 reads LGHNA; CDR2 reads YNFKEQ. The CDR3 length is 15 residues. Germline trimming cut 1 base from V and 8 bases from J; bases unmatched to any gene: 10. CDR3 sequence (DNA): TGTGCCAGCAGCCAAGGCTTAGGACAGGAAGGAGGCTACACCTTC. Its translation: CASSQGLGQEGGYTF.

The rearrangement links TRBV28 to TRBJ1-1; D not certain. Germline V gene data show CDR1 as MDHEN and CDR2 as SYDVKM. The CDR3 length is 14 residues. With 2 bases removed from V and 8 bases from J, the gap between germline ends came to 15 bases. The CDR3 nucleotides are TGTGCCAGCAGTTTAATTGGTAGTGGTGGAGAAGCTTTCTTT. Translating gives CASSLIGSGGEAFF.